A single sample is the source of the 7 T cell receptor beta chains below, sequenced in a study of blood T cell repertoires in COVID-19. The table came from immunoSEQ multiplex PCR; TCRdb's copy has only in-frame clones and leaves some out. The sample contains roughly 260,000 clones, 88% of which appear only once. The sequencing input was peripheral blood. These receptors all come from a man in his 60s who had recovered from COVID-19.

The chain recombines TRBV14 with TRBJ1-5, with 9 positions matching TRBD1. Germline CDR1 SGHDN, CDR2 FVKESK. The CDR3 consists of 14 residues. J gave up 6 bases and V 6 bases, and 6 bases lay outside the gene matches. This CDR3 is CASSPTGGGQPQHF. Written as DNA, the CDR3 is TGTGCCAGCAGTCCCACAGGGGGCGGTCAGCCCCAGCATTTT.

This chain connects TRBV2 to TRBJ2-1; 10 positions agree with TRBD2. Germline V CDR1 and CDR2: SNHLY, FYNNEI. The CDR3 spans 16 residues. V lost 6 bases and J lost 4; bases outside the gene matches: 9. The CDR3 here is CASRNPSGGRYNEQFF. The CDR3, as DNA: TGTGCCAGCAGAAACCCTAGCGGGGGACGATACAATGAGCAGTTCTTC. Combining the CDR3 with reference TRBV2 and TRBJ2-1 gives the whole variable domain EPEVTQTPSHQVTQMGQEVILRCVPISNHLYFYWYRQILGQKVEFLVSFYNNEISEKSEIFDDQFSVERPDGSNFTLKIRSTKLEDSAMYFCASRNPSGGRYNEQFFGPGTRLTVL.

V gene TRBV5-4 combines with J gene TRBJ1-1; D not resolved. Trimming stripped 7 bases from V and 4 bases from J, with 11 bases between. The V gene's germline CDR1 is SGHNT and CDR2 YYREEE (reference sequence). CDR3 length: 12 residues. CDR3 loop: CASRFEGTEAFF. The CDR3 DNA reads TGTGCCAGCCGGTTCGAGGGCACTGAAGCTTTCTTT.

The chain carries TRBV6-2 or TRBV6-3 and TRBJ2-5, with TRBD2 matching over 10 bases. The V gene end was trimmed by 5 bases and the J gene end by 2 bases; junction bases not matched to a gene: 5. The CDR3 totals 15 residues. Germline V lookup: CDR1 MNHEY, CDR2 SVGEGT. CDR3: CASSPLAGVQETQYF. CDR3 nucleotide sequence: TGTGCCAGCAGTCCCCTAGCGGGGGTTCAAGAGACCCAGTACTTC.

The V and J genes are TRBV6-6 and TRBJ1-1; D remains ambiguous. The germline CDR1 and CDR2 sequences are MNHNY and SVGAGI (reference sequence). The CDR3 has 15 residues. V was shortened by 6 bases and J by 5 bases, with 19 bases between the two germline ends. CDR3 in DNA: TGTGCCAGCAGCCCGGGAAAGAGGGTTGGTACTGAAGCTTTCTTT. Its translation is CASSPGKRVGTEAFF.

This chain links TRBV19 with TRBJ1-1, with 9 positions matching TRBD1. Losses at the gene ends were 4 bases for V and 3 bases for J; bases not matched to a gene: 6. The CDR3 extends over 15 amino acids. Per the germline V gene, CDR1 is LNHDA and CDR2 is SQIVND (reference sequence). CDR3: CASSTAGTGHTEAFF. The DNA of the CDR3 is TGTGCCAGTAGTACTGCCGGGACAGGGCACACTGAAGCTTTCTTT.

The chain combines TRBV19 with TRBJ2-3, with a possible D match to TRBD2 (6 bases). V was pared by 0 bases and J by 2 bases, with 12 bases between. There are 16 residues in the CDR3. Germline V lookup: CDR1 LNHDA, CDR2 SQIVND (reference sequence). CDR3 in DNA: TGTGCCAGTAGTATAGAGCGGGGTTCGGTCACAGATACGCAGTATTTT. This encodes CASSIERGSVTDTQYF.